This TCR beta chain was sequenced in a study of regulatory T cells in long-lasting Graves disease. Study findings and constraints: Persistent disease was characterized by preferential usage of TRBV28, TRBJ1-2 and TRBJ2-5.

Construction of TCR beta libraries relied on iRepertoire HTBI primers and on Arm-PCR targeting CDR3 regions. TCRdb redid the calling of the multiplex PCR reads with MiXCR, one entry per CDR3 protein. Among approximately 400,000 distinct CDR3 sequences, roughly 10% were seen once, and the ten largest hold around 18%. This clonotype was seen at least ten times. Its cognate antigen is unknown. Time point given: newly diagnosed GD, antithyroid drugs for less than 3 months. Construction of the TCR library relied on RNA isolated from PBMCs. The CDR3 is made up of 15 amino acids. Deletions cut 4 bases from V and 8 bases from J, with 18 bases between. Another study also made use of these data, one on T cells in Graves' hyperthyroidism and ophthalmopathy.

The receptor was isolated from a young woman with Graves disease. The chain employs TRBV12-3 or TRBV12-4 and TRBJ2-1; no clear D gene. The material was peripheral blood mononuclear cells (PBMCs), obtained at new diagnosis, from a patient treated with antithyroid drugs. Here the CDR3 reads CASSSRVLRTDEQFF. The CDR3 DNA sequence: TGTGCCAGCAGTTCCCGGGTCCTACGAACCGATGAGCAGTTCTTC.